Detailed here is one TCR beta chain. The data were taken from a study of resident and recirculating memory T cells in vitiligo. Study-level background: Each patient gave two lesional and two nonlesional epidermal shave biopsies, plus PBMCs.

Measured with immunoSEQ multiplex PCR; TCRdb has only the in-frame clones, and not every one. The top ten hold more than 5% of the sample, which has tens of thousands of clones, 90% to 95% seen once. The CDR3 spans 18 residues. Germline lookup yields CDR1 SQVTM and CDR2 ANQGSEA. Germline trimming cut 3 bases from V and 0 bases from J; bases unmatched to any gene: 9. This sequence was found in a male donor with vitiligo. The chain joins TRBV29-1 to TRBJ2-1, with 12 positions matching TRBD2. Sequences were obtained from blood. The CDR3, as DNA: TGCAGCGTTGACGGGCTAGCGGGAGGGGCCGACTCCTACAATGAGCAGTTCTTC. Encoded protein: CSVDGLAGGADSYNEQFF.